The 23 T cell receptor beta chains listed next were all sequenced from one sample in a study of T cell responses to AZD1222 COVID-19 vaccine. Produced via immunoSEQ multiplex PCR; TCRdb's table is partial and in-frame only. The repertoire holds 100,000 to 120,000 clones, roughly 91% seen once, with around a tenth in the top ten. Sequencing used peripheral blood, obtained on day 0 of AZD1222 vaccination. Source of these receptors: an adult in good health.

V gene TRBV24-1 combines with J gene TRBJ2-7, with TRBD1 matching over 9 bases. V dropped 4 bases and J dropped 5; count of bases not matched to a gene: 8. Germline CDR1 and CDR2: KGHDR and SFDVKD. The CDR3 length is 15 residues. CDR3: CATSDYGQGIDEQYF. The CDR3 region has the DNA TGTGCCACCAGTGACTACGGACAGGGGATCGACGAGCAGTACTTC.

In its sample, this clone was seen a few times. The chain carries TRBV11-2 and TRBJ2-7; TRBD2 agrees at 8 bases. Trimming at V came to 0 bases and at J to 6 bases, leaving 4 bases not matched to a gene. Germline V CDR1 and CDR2: SGHAT, FQNNGV. This CDR3 region has 14 residues. The chain's CDR3 is CASSLDPGTSEQYF. DNA of the CDR3: TGTGCCAGCAGCTTAGATCCGGGGACTAGCGAGCAGTACTTC.

V gene TRBV12-3 or TRBV12-4 combines with J gene TRBJ1-6; weak D call: TRBD1 (5 bases). This CDR3 comprises 12 residues. The V and J ends lost 6 bases and 7 bases respectively, with 7 bases between them. The CDR3 coding sequence is TGTGCCAGCAGGACAGAAAATTCACCCCTCCACTTT. This codes for CASRTENSPLHF.

By its share, this clone is medium-sized. This sequence joins TRBV7-9 and TRBJ2-3; no firm D call. Germline V gene lookup returns CDR1 SEHNR and CDR2 FQNEAQ (reference sequence). The CDR3 has 13 amino acids. The V gene lost 5 bases and the J gene lost 3 bases, with 9 bases spanning the gap. The CDR3 spells CASSPVLTDTQYF. The DNA for the CDR3 is TGTGCCAGCAGCCCCGTATTAACAGATACGCAGTATTTT.

The V call is TRBV30, the J call TRBJ2-7; 9 nucleotides line up with TRBD1. J gave up 2 bases and V 5 bases, and 7 bases lay outside the gene matches. There are 14 residues in the CDR3. In germline, CDR1 is GTSNPN, CDR2 SVGIG (reference sequence). CDR3 sequence reads: CAWATGTGTYEQYF. The CDR3 nucleotides are TGTGCCTGGGCAACCGGGACAGGGACCTACGAGCAGTACTTC.

Only one count was recorded for this clone. The chain employs TRBV5-1 and TRBJ2-2; D unclear. Per the germline V gene, CDR1 is SGHRS and CDR2 is YFSETQ. V was cut by 3 bases and J by 6 bases, with 6 bases left in between. The CDR3 consists of 12 residues. In DNA form, the CDR3 reads TGCGCCAGCAGCTATGGGGCCGGGGAGCTGTTTTTT. Its protein is CASSYGAGELFF. Looking up the rest from reference TRBV5-1 and TRBJ2-2 gives the full variable domain: KAGVTQTPRYLIKTRGQQVTLSCSPISGHRSVSWYQQTPGQGLQFLFEYFSETQRNKGNFPGRFSGRQFSNSRSEMNVSTLELGDSALYLCASSYGAGELFFGEGSRLTVL.

This chain joins TRBV27 and TRBJ2-7, with TRBD1 identical over 10 bases. Per germline, CDR1 MNHEY and CDR2 SMNVEV (reference sequence). V shed 6 bases, J shed 5 bases, and the junction held 4 bases outside the gene matches. The CDR3 length is 13 residues. The CDR3 bases are TGTGCCAGCAGCAGGGACAGGGGCAACGAGCAGTACTTC. Its translation: CASSRDRGNEQYF.

This clone was detected once. The genes are TRBV3-1 (or the pseudogene TRBV3-2) and TRBJ2-5, with unresolved D. Germline-derived CDR1 and CDR2 are LGHDT and YNNKEL (reference sequence). V lost 6 bases to trimming and J lost 5 bases, with 10 bases between them. The length of the CDR3 is 12 residues. The CDR3 nucleotides read TGTGCCAGCAGGGACCTCGTCGAGACCCAGTACTTC. It codes for CASRDLVETQYF.

The chain links TRBV28 to TRBJ2-5, with 9 nucleotides matching TRBD1. The CDR3 loop spans 13 amino acids. J gave up 4 bases and V 6 bases, and 3 bases lay outside the gene matches. From germline, CDR1 is MDHEN and CDR2 SYDVKM. The CDR3 protein is CASRRTGAETQYF. The CDR3 nucleotides read TGTGCCAGCAGACGGACAGGGGCAGAGACCCAGTACTTC.

The V and J genes are TRBV2 and TRBJ1-5; possibly TRBD1 for D (5 bases). Trimming removed 11 bases from V and 6 bases from J, with 17 bases in between. The CDR3 length is 13 residues. Germline V lookup: CDR1 SNHLY, CDR2 FYNNEI. CDR3 sequence (DNA): TGTGCCGCCCGTATGGCCCAGGGTCAGCCCCAGCATTTT. As protein: CAARMAQGQPQHF.

The chain has TRBV25-1 and TRBJ2-1, with D maybe TRBD1 (5 bases). CDR1 and CDR2 from the germline V gene are MGHDK and SYGVNS. The CDR3 spans 14 residues. V shed 6 bases and J shed 5 bases, with 14 bases lying between them. The chain's CDR3 is CASSLLDRDNEQFF. In DNA, the CDR3 is TGTGCCAGCAGCCTCCTCGACAGAGACAATGAGCAGTTCTTC.

The V gene is TRBV3-1 (or the pseudogene TRBV3-2), the J gene TRBJ2-2, with D possibly being TRBD2 (6 bases). This CDR3 comprises 14 residues. V was shortened by 2 bases and J by 4 bases, with 8 bases between the two germline ends. Germline CDR1 reads LGHDT; CDR2 reads YNNKEL (reference sequence). The CDR3 sequence: CASSQWDFTGELFF. DNA for the CDR3: TGTGCCAGCAGCCAATGGGACTTCACCGGGGAGCTGTTTTTT.

The chain is built from TRBV18 and TRBJ1-2; TRBD1 aligns across 8 bases. Trimming removed 0 bases from V and 7 bases from J; junction bases left unmatched: 4. From germline, CDR1 is KGHSH and CDR2 LQKENI. The CDR3 is made up of 14 amino acids. The CDR3 sequence is CASSPPTGVGGYTF. The CDR3 DNA reads as TGTGCCAGCTCACCACCGACAGGGGTGGGTGGCTACACCTTC.

This chain connects TRBV27 to TRBJ2-1, with D tentatively TRBD2 (6 bases). CDR3 size: 15 residues. V lost 2 bases and J 2 bases, leaving 10 bases between the germline ends. Germline V gene sequence: CDR1 MNHEY, CDR2 SMNVEV (reference sequence). The CDR3 is CASSLVGGAYNEQFF. The CDR3 coding sequence is TGTGCCAGCAGTTTAGTCGGGGGAGCCTACAATGAGCAGTTCTTC.

The rearrangement links TRBV7-3 to TRBJ2-3; a possible D gene is TRBD2 (7 bases). Germline assignment: CDR1 SGHTA and CDR2 FQGTGA. The V end was cut by 4 bases, the J end by 5 bases, with 16 bases between. The CDR3 is made up of 15 amino acids. In DNA form, the CDR3 reads TGTGCCAGCAGCTCCCCGGGGAGGGGGGTAGATACGCAGTATTTT. The encoded protein is CASSSPGRGVDTQYF.

The chain joins TRBV5-1 to TRBJ2-7; 10 positions agree with TRBD2. V shed 2 bases and J 2 bases; nucleotides not matched to a gene: 1. This CDR3 region has 14 residues. Per germline, CDR1 SGHRS and CDR2 YFSETQ. CDR3 DNA sequence: TGCGCCAGCAGCTTTGGACTAGCGGCCTACGAGCAGTACTTC. Translation gives CASSFGLAAYEQYF.

The chain links TRBV7-8 to TRBJ1-5; D perhaps matches TRBD1 (5 bases). This CDR3 is 17 amino acids long. Looked up from germline, CDR1 is SGHVS and CDR2 is FQNEAQ. The ends were cut back, 1 base at V and 1 base at J, with 14 bases in the middle. Here the CDR3 DNA reads TGTGCCAGCAGCTTAGTAATTAGGGGAGACAGCAATCAGCCCCAGCATTTT. This sequence encodes CASSLVIRGDSNQPQHF.

This clone was seen a single time. This sequence joins TRBV6-4 and TRBJ2-6; TRBD1 matches 8 bases. Germline trimming cut 4 bases from V and 2 bases from J; bases unmatched to any gene: 7. CDR1 is MRHNA and CDR2 is SNTAGT in the germline V gene. CDR3 length: 17 amino acids. The CDR3 DNA is TGTGCCAGCAGTGCAGGGACAGGTCCGACTGGGGCCAACGTCCTGACTTTC. This gives the protein CASSAGTGPTGANVLTF.

The table lists this clone with a count of one. The chain is built from TRBV30 and TRBJ2-3, with D possibly TRBD2 on 5 matching bases. Germline CDR1 is GTSNPN and CDR2 is SVGIG (reference sequence). The germline V and J ends were trimmed by 0 bases and 1 base, with 11 bases remaining between them. This CDR3 spans 15 amino acids. DNA for the CDR3: TGTGCCTGGAGTGTATATGAGGAGGGCACAGATACGCAGTATTTT. The encoded protein is CAWSVYEEGTDTQYF.

This clone was observed once. The rearrangement joins TRBV11-2 to TRBJ2-7; D is uncertain. This CDR3 has 16 residues. Germline CDR1 and CDR2: SGHAT and FQNNGV. Trimming stripped 0 bases from V and 7 bases from J, with 19 bases between. CDR3 region: CASSLDLVGSGSEQYF. The CDR3 DNA reads as TGTGCCAGCAGCTTAGATCTCGTCGGCTCCGGCTCAGAGCAGTACTTC.

The V and J genes are TRBV20-1 and TRBJ1-1; unclear D gene. The CDR3 is made up of 13 amino acids. CDR1 DFQATT and CDR2 SNEGSKA come from the germline V gene (reference sequence). Trimming shortened V by 3 bases and J by 7 bases, and 15 bases separated the two germline ends. The CDR3: CSASRSRGNEAFF. For the CDR3, the DNA is TGCAGTGCTAGTAGATCCCGGGGAAATGAAGCTTTCTTT.

The chain combines TRBV11-3 with TRBJ2-7; either TRBD1 or TRBD2 may fit D (5 bases each). The CDR3 runs to 13 residues. The germline V gene encodes CDR1 SGHNT and CDR2 YENEEA. V dropped 5 bases and J dropped 0 bases, with 8 bases sitting between them. DNA for the CDR3: TGTGCCAGCAGCAGTGGGGGCTCCTACGAGCAGTACTTC. This translates into CASSSGGSYEQYF.

The chain links TRBV12-2 to TRBJ2-5; no check of the table's D call, TRBD2, against the DNA was made. TRBV12-2 counts as a pseudogene. The CDR3 totals 17 residues. DNA for the CDR3: TGTGCAAGTCGCTTAGAAGTGATGAGACTAGCATCAGAGACCCAGTACTTC. It translates to CASRLEVMRLASETQYF.